The next 25 T cell receptor gamma chains were all read from a single sample in a study of gamma-delta chains in newborns, infants, children. TCRdb re-called the reads via CATT. The sample has roughly 500 gamma-chain clones, 45% to 55% seen once; the top ten hold roughly 53%. Sequencing used blood. The receptors derive from a child who was a newborn, infant or young child, either healthy, febrile or measles-vaccinated (not recorded which).

Points on this clone: A much larger clone differs by one base, so this may be a read error. CDR3 protein: CALWEFYYKKLF. DNA of the CDR3: TGTGCCTTGTGGGAGTTTTATTATAAGAAACTATTT. The J gene has no call, while the V gene is TRGV9. CDR3 length: 12 amino acids. The germline V gene has CDR1 GITISATS and CDR2 ISYDGTV (reference sequence).

As for this clone: The same CDR3 arises from other DNA sequences in this sample as well. The rearrangement joins TRGV9 to TRGJP. As TCRdb names no J gene, one was assigned here on the basis of a DNA match to germline. The CDR3 length is 17 residues. The junction had 6 bases not matched to a gene; V was cut back by 4 bases and J by 3 bases. The germline gives CDR1 GITISATS, CDR2 ISYDGTV (reference sequence). CDR3 DNA sequence: TGTGCCTTGTGGGAAGCCGAGCAAGAGTTGGGCAAAAAAATCAAGGTATTT. It specifies CALWEAEQELGKKIKVF.

This clone is termed large. This CDR3 is also generated by other DNA sequences in the sample. The V call is TRGV5, the J call TRGJ1 or TRGJ2. The J gene, absent from TCRdb, was called here by matching the DNA to germline. The CDR3 extends over 14 amino acids. The germline gives CDR1 VINAFY, CDR2 YDVSNSKD. The J segment lost 1 base and the V segment lost 0 bases, leaving 3 bases of the junction unmatched. CDR3 in DNA: TGTGCCACCTGGGACAGGGGCAATTATTATAAGAAACTCTTT. Translation: CATWDRGNYYKKLF.

This clone was counted once. Other DNA variants within this sample encode the same CDR3. No J gene was assigned, while the V gene was called as TRGV9. Germline V gene sequence: CDR1 GITISATS, CDR2 ISYDGTV (reference sequence). The CDR3 runs 17 residues. The CDR3: CALWEVLGEVGKKIKVF. The CDR3 DNA is TGTGCCTTGTGGGAGGTGCTTGGAGAGGTGGGCAAAAAAATCAAGGTCTTT.

No call exists for the J gene, whereas the V gene is TRGV9. Germline CDR1 GITISATS, CDR2 ISYDGTV (reference sequence). The CDR3 runs 17 residues. CDR3 region: CALWEAEQELGKKIEVF. The CDR3 DNA follows: TGTGCCTTGTGGGAAGCCGAGCAAGAGTTGGGCAAAAAAATCGAGGTATTT.

This rearrangement joins TRGV3 to TRGJ1 or TRGJ2. In the absence of a J gene in TCRdb, the DNA was matched to germline to assign it here. Germline values: CDR1 VTNTFY, CDR2 YDVSTARD (reference sequence). This CDR3 is built from 12 residues. Trimming took 9 bases from V and 5 from J; bases not matched to a gene: 10. CDR3 in amino acids: CATDDRHYKKLF. The CDR3 coding sequence is TGTGCCACCGATGACAGGCATTATAAGAAACTCTTT.

This clone qualifies as large (0.1 to 1%). The V call is TRGV4, the J call TRGJ1 or TRGJ2. The J gene, missing from TCRdb, was assigned here through DNA to germline matching. Germline CDR1 is EGSTGY and CDR2 is YDSYTSSV. Trimming at V came to 5 bases and at J to 0 bases, leaving 4 bases not matched to a gene. The CDR3 spans 13 residues. The CDR3: CATWVVNYYKKLF. DNA of the CDR3: TGTGCCACCTGGGTCGTGAATTATTATAAGAAACTCTTT.

This clone was observed a handful of times. The protein TCRdb gives is from a much larger clone and does not agree with this DNA's translation at residue 9, likely a read error; the protein shown here comes from the DNA. This sequence joins TRGV9 and TRGJP. The J gene was not available in TCRdb and was assigned here by matching the DNA to germline segments. The CDR3 covers 15 residues. Germline V lookup: CDR1 GITISATS, CDR2 ISYDGTV (reference sequence). In DNA, the CDR3 is TGTGCCTTGTGGGGTCAAGAGTTGGACAAAAAAATCAAGGTATTT. This sequence encodes CALWGQELDKKIKVF.

V usage is TRGV9 and J usage is TRGJP. No J segment appears in TCRdb, so it was assigned here by matching the sequence to germline. The CDR3 extends over 17 amino acids. Trimming at V came to 0 bases and at J to 7 bases, leaving 6 bases not matched to a gene. Germline loops: CDR1 GITISATS, CDR2 ISYDGTV (reference sequence). The chain's CDR3 is CALWEVLWELGKKIKVF. CDR3 DNA: TGTGCCTTGTGGGAGGTGCTTTGGGAGTTGGGCAAAAAAATCAAGGTATTT.

This chain connects TRGV3 to TRGJ1 or TRGJ2. TCRdb supplies no J gene; here it was assigned by aligning the nucleotide sequence to germline. Germline V gene lookup returns CDR1 VTNTFY and CDR2 YDVSTARD (reference sequence). V was clipped by 3 bases and J by 12 bases; unmatched bases: 11. The CDR3 has 12 residues. The CDR3 DNA follows: TGTGCCACCTGGGACGGGCGTCGGGGGAAACTCTTT. Translation: CATWDGRRGKLF.

This clone is termed large (0.1 to 1%). A read error is the likely source, as a far larger clone sits one nucleotide away. The V gene is TRGV9, but the J gene lacks a call. Germline-derived CDR1 and CDR2 are GITISATS and ISYDGTV (reference sequence). This CDR3 is built from 16 residues. CDR3 sequence: CALWEVQELGKKIRVF. The CDR3 DNA is TGTGCCTTGTGGGAGGTGCAAGAGTTGGGCAAAAAAATCAGGGTATTT.

This chain connects TRGV9 to TRGJP. Here the J gene came from matching the DNA to germline, since TCRdb omits it. Germline CDR1 reads GITISATS; CDR2 reads ISYDGTV (reference sequence). CDR3 size: 17 residues. V shed 0 bases, J shed 16 bases, and the junction held 15 bases outside the gene matches. The CDR3 sequence: CALWEVRELGKKKIKVF. For the CDR3, the DNA is TGTGCCTTGTGGGAGGTGCGAGAGTTGGGCAAAAAAAAAATCAAGGTATTT.

Note on this clone: This may be a read error: a much more frequent sequence differs by one nucleotide. No J gene was called, and the V gene is TRGV4. Germline CDR1 EGSTGY, CDR2 YDSYTSSV. This CDR3 is built from 9 residues. DNA for the CDR3: TGTGCCACCGGGGATCCCGAGATATTT. It specifies CATGDPEIF.

This clone is classed as large. The rearrangement joins TRGV9 to TRGJP. TCRdb leaves out the J gene; it was filled in here by matching the DNA to germline. The germline gives CDR1 GITISATS, CDR2 ISYDGTV (reference sequence). The CDR3 runs 17 residues. The trim removed 0 bases at V and 6 bases at J, leaving 5 bases unmatched. CDR3 sequence: CALWEVHLELGKKIKVF. CDR3 DNA: TGTGCCTTGTGGGAGGTGCACCTAGAGTTGGGCAAAAAAATCAAGGTATTT.

The table lists this clone with a few counts. A single base is all that separates this from a far larger clone, so a read error is likely. Additional DNA sequences in this sample encode the identical CDR3. The chain uses TRGV9 and TRGJP. TCRdb is silent on the J gene; assignment here came from matching the DNA to germline. The CDR3 contains 16 residues. Germline assignment: CDR1 GITISATS and CDR2 ISYDGTV (reference sequence). The CDR3 loop reads CALWEVQELGKKIKVF. In nucleotides, the CDR3 is TGTGCCTTATGGGAGGTGCAAGAGTTGGGCAAAAAAATCAAGGTATTT.

About this clone itself: A much larger clone lies one base from this, so it may be a read error. This sample also contains other DNA sequences that code for the same CDR3. The chain couples TRGV4 to TRGJ1 or TRGJ2. TCRdb does not report a J gene; here it was assigned by matching the DNA to germline references. This CDR3 region has 14 residues. CDR1 and CDR2 (germline): EGSTGY, YDSYTSSV. V lost 4 bases, J lost 1 base, and 7 bases stayed unmatched. CDR3 bases: TGTGCCACCTGGGACGGGCCCAATTATTATAAGAAACTCTTT. As protein: CATWDGPNYYKKLF.

As to this clone: This may come from a read error, since a much larger clone is one base off. V is TRGV5 and J is TRGJ1 or TRGJ2. The J gene, absent from TCRdb, was called here by matching the DNA to germline. The germline V gene encodes CDR1 VINAFY and CDR2 YDVSNSKD. CDR3 length: 13 amino acids. The CDR3 DNA sequence: TGTGCCTCCTGGGACAGGCAGTATTATAAGAAACTCTTT. It encodes CASWDRQYYKKLF.

On this clone itself: This likely came from a read error, as a far larger clone is one base away. The chain combines TRGV4 with TRGJP. Because TCRdb records no J gene, it was assigned here through a match of the DNA to germline. V lost 3 bases and J lost 23; bases outside the gene matches: 13. The CDR3 sequence is 13 residues long. Germline V CDR1 and CDR2: EGSTGY, YDSYTSSV. The CDR3 sequence is CATWDTTGWFKVF. As DNA, the CDR3 is TGTGCCACCTGGGATACCACTGGTTGGTTCAAGGTATTT.

A word on this clone: This sequence is one base from a far larger clone and is likely a read error. This rearrangement joins TRGV8 to TRGJ1 or TRGJ2. The J gene, absent from TCRdb, was called here by matching the DNA to germline. This CDR3 is 11 amino acids long. Germline assignment: CDR1 VENAVY and CDR2 YDSYNSRV. CDR3 loop: CATGDPYKKLF. The CDR3 region has the DNA TGTGCCACCGGGGATCCTTATAAGAAACTCTTT.

By sample share, this clone is large. The likely explanation is a read error, given a far larger clone one base away. The chain combines TRGV9 with TRGJP. TCRdb lists no J gene, so it was determined here by aligning the DNA to germline. The germline CDR1 and CDR2 sequences are GITISATS and ISYDGTV (reference sequence). V trimming: 2 bases; J trimming: 3 bases; junction bases outside the gene matches: 1. The CDR3 has 16 amino acids. In nucleotides, the CDR3 is TGTGCCTTGTGGGAGGCGCAAGAGTTGGGCAAAAAAATCAAGGTATTT. Protein: CALWEAQELGKKIKVF.

Concerning this clone itself: A much larger clone differs from this one at a single base, so this may be a read error. The rearrangement links TRGV8 to TRGJ1 or TRGJ2. No J gene was available from TCRdb, and it was assigned here by a germline match of the DNA. The trim removed 4 bases at V and 5 bases at J, leaving 5 bases unmatched. Germline assignment: CDR1 VENAVY and CDR2 YDSYNSRV. The CDR3 has 12 residues. The CDR3 protein is CATWEDHYKKLF. As DNA, the CDR3 is TGTGCCACCTGGGAGGATCATTATAAGAAACTCTTT.

As regards this clone: It may be a read error: a sequence one base away is much more abundant. Other DNA sequences in the sample encode the same CDR3. The CDR3 sequence: CALWEVWQELGKKIKVF. CDR3 sequence (DNA): TGTGCCTTGTGGGAGGTATGGCAGGAGTTGGGCAAAAAAATCAAGGTATTT. The rearrangement uses TRGV9 and TRGJP. The J gene was missing in TCRdb and was found by matching the end of the DNA to germline. The CDR3 totals 17 residues. Germline V gene sequence: CDR1 GITISATS, CDR2 ISYDGTV (reference sequence).

Notes on this clone: Just one base apart from a much larger clone, this may be a read error. CDR3 nucleotide sequence: TGTGCCTTGTGTTCCACTGGTTGGTTCAAGATATTC. Amino acid sequence: CALCSTGWFKIF. The V gene reported is TRGV9; the J gene is uncalled. The length of the CDR3 is 12 residues. The V gene's germline CDR1 is GITISATS and CDR2 ISYDGTV (reference sequence).

A word on this clone: A single base separates this from a much larger clone, so it may be a read error. The J gene is TRGJ1 or TRGJ2, the V gene TRGV8. Here the J gene was assigned by germline matching of the DNA, as TCRdb has none. The CDR3 covers 12 residues. The V segment lost 6 bases and the J segment 7 bases; nucleotides outside the gene matches: 9. CDR1 and CDR2 from the germline V gene are VENAVY and YDSYNSRV. The CDR3 protein is CATWYNGYKKLF. The CDR3 DNA sequence: TGTGCCACCTGGTATAATGGATATAAGAAACTCTTT.

Concerning this clone: The sample holds other DNA sequences that translate to the same CDR3. The genes are TRGV9 and TRGJP. As TCRdb names no J gene, one was assigned here on the basis of a DNA match to germline. The CDR3 extends over 17 amino acids. Germline lookup yields CDR1 GITISATS and CDR2 ISYDGTV (reference sequence). V gave up 2 bases and J gave up 3 bases; unmatched junction bases: 4. CDR3 region: CALWEASQELGKKIKVF. In nucleotides, the CDR3 is TGTGCCTTGTGGGAGGCCTCGCAAGAGTTGGGCAAAAAAATCAAGGTATTT.